What follows are 15 T cell receptor beta chains derived from one specimen sequenced in a study of T cell repertoires in cytomegalovirus infection (dated by TCRdb to the late 2010s). The listed sequencing device is Illumina HiSeq 1500. TCRdb reanalyzed the raw reads on its own, using fastp at Q25 for trimming and MiXCR for clone calling, and kept in-frame beta chains. Each CDR3 protein appears once, grouped with its most common genes and DNA. The sample yields 150,000 to 180,000 distinct CDR3 sequences; around 22% were counted once. Of the sample, 9.5% to 12% falls within the top ten clones. The sequencing sample was made of PBMCs. Receptor source: a human donor in good health (CMV status not recorded). Some clones in this sample may be carry-over from other donors' samples.

The rearrangement links TRBV12-5 to TRBJ2-7; D gene unclear. Germline CDR1 is LGHNT and CDR2 is FRNRAP. Between the trimmed V and J ends, which lost 5 bases and 4 bases, there was a span of 9 bases. The CDR3 loop spans 12 amino acids. The CDR3 loop is CASGLDSYEQYF. The DNA of the CDR3 is TGTGCTAGTGGTCTAGACTCGTACGAGCAGTACTTC.

The genes are TRBV6-6 and TRBJ2-2; D unclear. The V end was cut by 8 bases, the J end by 1 base, with 5 bases between. The length of the CDR3 is 12 residues. Germline CDR1 MNHNY, CDR2 SVGAGI (reference sequence). This chain's CDR3 is CASSMNTGELFF. The CDR3 coding sequence is TGTGCCAGCTCCATGAACACCGGGGAGCTGTTTTTT.

This clonotype has just a few counts. CDR3 amino acids: CASRSFSSGRYTGELFF. The DNA of the CDR3 is TGTGCCAGCAGATCCTTTTCTAGCGGGCGGTACACCGGGGAGCTGTTTTTT. This chain connects TRBV6-2 or TRBV6-3 to TRBJ2-2; 8 bases fit TRBD2. V shed 6 bases and J 3 bases; nucleotides not matched to a gene: 12. Germline V gene data show CDR1 as MNHEY and CDR2 as SVGEGT. The length of the CDR3 is 17 residues.

The chain employs TRBV6-5 and TRBJ2-3, with D hard to call. The V and J ends lost 5 bases and 3 bases respectively, with 15 bases between them. The germline CDR1 and CDR2 sequences are MNHEY and SVGAGI. The CDR3 loop spans 15 amino acids. CDR3 region: CASSPTRPPTDTQYF. The CDR3 nucleotides read TGTGCCAGCAGTCCCACTCGACCCCCAACAGATACGCAGTATTTT.

The V call is TRBV19, the J call TRBJ2-7; 7 bases are a match to TRBD1. The V gene's germline CDR1 is LNHDA and CDR2 SQIVND (reference sequence). Trimming removed 10 bases from V and 3 bases from J; junction bases left unmatched: 6. The CDR3 totals 12 residues. Written as DNA, the CDR3 is TGTGCCACCTCCCAGGGGGTCTACGAGCAGTACTTC. It yields the protein CATSQGVYEQYF.

This clonotype was observed a handful of times. The chain recombines TRBV29-1 with TRBJ1-1; the D gene is possibly TRBD1 (6 bases). CDR1 is SQVTM, CDR2 ANQGSEA, per germline. The CDR3 is made up of 15 amino acids. V dropped 4 bases and J dropped 4 bases, with 19 bases sitting between them. In DNA form, the CDR3 reads TGCAGCGTTGGGGGGCGGGCAGGCCGGGGCACTGAAGCTTTCTTT. Amino acids: CSVGGRAGRGTEAFF. Drawing the rest from reference TRBV29-1 and TRBJ1-1, the complete variable domain is SAVISQKPSRDICQRGTSLTIQCQVDSQVTMMFWYRQQPGQSLTLIATANQGSEATYESGFVIDKFPISRPNLTFSTLTVSNMSPEDSSIYLCSVGGRAGRGTEAFFGQGTRLTVV.

This clonotype was picked up a small number of times. The rearrangement uses TRBV20-1 and TRBJ2-4, with 10 bases aligning to TRBD2. The CDR3 is 15 residues long. Germline CDR1 reads DFQATT; CDR2 reads SNEGSKA (reference sequence). V dropped 3 bases and J dropped 4; count of bases not matched to a gene: 6. CDR3 in amino acids: CSASQTSGAKNIQYF. Written as DNA, the CDR3 is TGCAGTGCTAGCCAAACTAGCGGGGCTAAAAACATTCAGTACTTC.

This clonotype came up a few times. The chain couples TRBV29-1 to TRBJ1-2; no definite D call. CDR3 length: 15 amino acids. Germline CDR1 SQVTM, CDR2 ANQGSEA. The V end lost 7 bases, the J end lost 0 bases, and 18 bases lay between the germline ends. Written as DNA, the CDR3 is TGCAGCGCGGCGGGTCTGACGAGAGCTAACTATGGCTACACCTTC. Amino acids: CSAAGLTRANYGYTF.

This clonotype was seen only a few times. V and J are TRBV7-9 and TRBJ2-2; 11 positions agree with TRBD1. Trimming at V came to 3 bases and at J to 7 bases, leaving 7 bases not matched to a gene. There are 16 residues in the CDR3. The V gene's germline CDR1 is SEHNR and CDR2 FQNEAQ (reference sequence). The CDR3 here is CASSFADRGLGGELFF. For the CDR3, the DNA is TGTGCCAGCAGCTTTGCGGACAGGGGGCTTGGCGGGGAGCTGTTTTTT.

This clonotype was detected only a few times. This rearrangement joins TRBV7-2 to TRBJ1-5, with D maybe TRBD1 (6 bases). From germline, CDR1 is SGHTA and CDR2 FQGNSA. CDR3 length: 17 residues. V lost 2 bases and J 2 bases, leaving 16 bases between the germline ends. CDR3 region: CASSLSREGGGNQPQHF. In DNA form, the CDR3 reads TGTGCCAGCAGCTTATCGCGGGAGGGGGGGGGCAATCAGCCCCAGCATTTT.

The V and J genes are TRBV29-1 and TRBJ2-7; 7 bases map to TRBD1. Germline-derived CDR1 and CDR2 are SQVTM and ANQGSEA. The CDR3 runs 13 residues. V lost 7 bases to trimming and J lost 7 bases; unmatched junction nucleotides: 13. This CDR3 reads CSAGWADRREQYF. The CDR3 nucleotides read TGCAGCGCCGGGTGGGCGGACAGGAGGGAGCAGTACTTC.

This clonotype was found many times. This chain connects TRBV11-2 to TRBJ2-1; TRBD2 agrees at 14 bases. Germline loops: CDR1 SGHAT, CDR2 FQNNGV. This CDR3 comprises 15 residues. Trimming removed 5 bases from V and 8 bases from J; junction bases left unmatched: 5. The CDR3 bases are TGTGCCAGCAGCCCGGGACTAGCGGGAGAAGATGAGCAGTTCTTC. Translation: CASSPGLAGEDEQFF.

In its sample, this clonotype was seen a few times. This sequence joins TRBV30 and TRBJ2-7; TRBD1 is a possible D gene (5 bases). Germline loops: CDR1 GTSNPN, CDR2 SVGIG (reference sequence). Trimming removed 5 bases from V and 2 bases from J, with 13 bases in between. The length of the CDR3 is 13 residues. The CDR3 spells CAWGAEEAYEQYF. CDR3 coding DNA: TGTGCCTGGGGGGCCGAAGAGGCCTACGAGCAGTACTTC.

In this sample, this clonotype turned up many times. The J gene is TRBJ2-7, the V gene TRBV7-8, with D maybe TRBD1 (5 bases). V was clipped by 2 bases and J by 3 bases, with 20 bases between them. CDR3 length: 17 amino acids. CDR1 is SGHVS and CDR2 is FQNEAQ in the germline V gene. The DNA of the CDR3 is TGTGCCAGCAGCTTATATTCCAGACAGCAACGGAACTACGAGCAGTACTTC. It yields the protein CASSLYSRQQRNYEQYF.

CDR3 nucleotides: TGTGCCAGTAGTGTCAAGTCTGCTAGCGGCTCCTACAATGAGCAGTTCTTC. Amino acid sequence: CASSVKSASGSYNEQFF. V usage is TRBV19 and J usage is TRBJ2-1; 7 nucleotides align to TRBD2. This CDR3 is 17 amino acids long. Trimming at V came to 5 bases and at J to 0 bases, leaving 10 bases not matched to a gene. Looked up from germline, CDR1 is LNHDA and CDR2 is SQIVND (reference sequence).